Shown below are 15 T cell receptor beta chains from a single sample sequenced in a study of T cells in Graves' hyperthyroidism and ophthalmopathy. Amplification targeted TCR beta CDR3 regions from RNA transcripts. Carried out on the TCR CDR3, a first-round RT-PCR used the HTBI primer set. TCRdb independently ran MiXCR on the multiplex PCR reads; one entry per CDR3 protein. The table includes a few hundred thousand distinct CDR3 sequences, roughly 46% detected once. The sequencing input was peripheral blood or thyroid tissue (not recorded which). All receptors come from a woman between 18 and 29 years old with Graves' hyperthyroidism.

This clonotype was observed at least ten times. The chain combines TRBV12-3 or TRBV12-4 with TRBJ1-3; D unclear. The CDR3 contains 15 residues. V lost 6 bases, J lost 0 bases, and 12 bases lay in between. The CDR3: CASRPTGISGNTIYF. The CDR3 coding sequence is TGTGCCAGCAGGCCGACTGGAATCTCTGGAAACACCATATATTTT.

This clonotype has ten or more counts. The V and J genes are TRBV10-3 and TRBJ2-2; D is undetermined. Deletions cut 0 bases from V and 6 bases from J, with 5 bases between. The CDR3 has 13 residues. Germline V gene sequence: CDR1 ENHRY, CDR2 SYGVKD. The CDR3: CAISESNSGELFF. CDR3 nucleotides: TGTGCCATCAGTGAGTCGAATTCCGGGGAGCTGTTTTTT.

This chain links TRBV12-3 or TRBV12-4 with TRBJ1-1; D gene uncertain. Deletions cut 3 bases from V and 4 bases from J, with 15 bases between. This CDR3 has 15 residues. CDR3 amino acids: CASSFYPVSATEAFF. CDR3 DNA: TGTGCCAGCAGTTTCTATCCGGTATCCGCCACTGAAGCTTTCTTT.

The chain recombines TRBV6-5 with TRBJ1-4; 7 nucleotides line up with TRBD1. Germline lookup yields CDR1 MNHEY and CDR2 SVGAGI. Trimming removed 5 bases from V and 9 bases from J; junction bases left unmatched: 9. The CDR3 length is 14 residues. The CDR3 sequence: CASSQGTVHKKLFF. CDR3 DNA sequence: TGTGCCAGCAGTCAGGGGACAGTTCATAAAAAACTGTTTTTT.

The table lists this clonotype with a count of one. One junction end disagrees with the germline gene, perhaps due to a read error. The chain employs TRBV10-3 and TRBJ2-7; 11 bases match TRBD2. Germline V gene lookup returns CDR1 ENHRY and CDR2 SYGVKD. This CDR3 is 18 amino acids long. CDR3 in amino acids: CASSSSGGSSGRVDEQYF. CDR3 in DNA: TGTGCCAGCAGTTCCAGCGGCGGAAGTAGCGGGAGGGTCGACGAGCAGTACTTC.

The chain is built from TRBV9 and TRBJ2-7; TRBD2 matches 16 bases. J was trimmed by 12 bases and V by 4 bases; bases with no gene match: 4. Germline CDR1 SGDLS, CDR2 YYNGEE. CDR3 length equals 13 residues. CDR3 nucleotides: TGTGCCAGCAGCCCCGGGACTAGCGGGGGGGTGTACTTC. This encodes CASSPGTSGGVYF.

V and J are TRBV6-2 or TRBV6-3 and TRBJ1-5; the match to TRBD1 covers 7 bases. CDR3 length: 17 residues. After removal of 6 bases from V and 2 bases from J, the junction contained 13 bases not matched to a gene. The germline V gene encodes CDR1 MNHEY and CDR2 SVGEGT. CDR3 sequence: CASSPGQITIGNQPQHF. CDR3 DNA sequence: TGTGCCAGCAGCCCGGGACAGATAACAATTGGCAATCAGCCCCAGCATTTT.

The CDR3 sequence: CASSTIGVSGANTEAFF. The CDR3 bases are TGTGCCAGCAGTACCATCGGAGTCTCGGGGGCCAACACTGAAGCTTTCTTT. This chain connects TRBV6-5 to TRBJ1-1, with D maybe TRBD1 (6 bases). With 5 bases removed from V and 2 bases from J, the gap between germline ends came to 21 bases. The CDR3 consists of 17 residues. From germline, CDR1 is MNHEY and CDR2 SVGAGI.

Details on this clonotype: Being one base from a much bigger clone, this may be a read error. The V and J genes are TRBV5-1 and TRBJ2-2; TRBD1 is a possible D gene (6 bases). Germline V gene data show CDR1 as SGHRS and CDR2 as YFSETQ. CDR3 size: 15 residues. V lost 3 bases and J 2 bases, leaving 11 bases between the germline ends. CDR3 sequence: CASSSGDTNTGELFF. The CDR3 DNA sequence: TGCGCCAGCAGCTCCGGGGACACCAACACCGGGGAGCTGTTTTTT.

This clonotype was counted at least ten times. The rearrangement uses TRBV2 and TRBJ2-5; tentative D call: TRBD1 (5 bases). This CDR3 contains 14 residues. The germline CDR1 and CDR2 sequences are SNHLY and FYNNEI. Trimming pared 3 bases from V and 12 bases from J, leaving 20 bases between. The CDR3 reads CASSDPRLGALEYF. The CDR3 DNA is TGTGCCAGCAGTGATCCCCGCTTAGGGGCCCTGGAGTACTTC.

As for this clonotype: Mismatch with germline at one junction end may stem from a read error. The V and J genes are TRBV6-5 and TRBJ2-6, with TRBD2 matching over 9 bases. From germline, CDR1 is MNHEY and CDR2 SVGAGI. The CDR3 runs 15 residues. CDR3 sequence: CASSPPGGRAHVLTF. CDR3 sequence (DNA): TGTGCCAGCAGTCCTCCTGGCGGGAGGGCCCACGTCCTGACTTTC.

CDR3 sequence reads: CSVTLLGRTPLHF. The CDR3 bases are TGCAGCGTCACCCTTCTAGGGAGGACACCCCTCCACTTT. The chain employs TRBV29-1 and TRBJ1-6; D is undetermined. Germline V gene data show CDR1 as SQVTM and CDR2 as ANQGSEA. The CDR3 consists of 13 residues. V was pared by 6 bases and J by 11 bases, with 17 bases between.

The rearrangement joins TRBV5-1 to TRBJ2-7, with 7 bases that match TRBD2. Germline loops: CDR1 SGHRS, CDR2 YFSETQ. J gave up 7 bases and V 7 bases, and 14 bases lay outside the gene matches. This CDR3 comprises 14 residues. Here the CDR3 DNA reads TGCGCCAGCCGCCACCAGTTGGGGGGGAATGAGCAGTACTTC. Amino acid sequence: CASRHQLGGNEQYF.

This sequence joins TRBV29-1 and TRBJ2-5; 13 nucleotides align to TRBD2. Germline V gives CDR1 SQVTM, CDR2 ANQGSEA. The CDR3 consists of 16 residues. The V segment lost 8 bases and the J segment 1 base; nucleotides outside the gene matches: 10. DNA for the CDR3: TGCAGCAGTTACTTGGGACTAGCGGGACGCCAAGAGACCCAGTACTTC. It codes for CSSYLGLAGRQETQYF.

In the case of this clonotype: An end of the junction does not agree with germline; a read error may underlie this. The V and J genes are TRBV11-2 and TRBJ2-5; the D gene is possibly TRBD2 (6 bases). CDR3 length: 14 residues. The germline V gene encodes CDR1 SGHAT and CDR2 FQNNGV. The chain's CDR3 is CASSPQTRRGAQCF. CDR3 nucleotides: TGTGCCAGCAGCCCTCAGACTAGACGAGGGGCCCAGTGCTTC.